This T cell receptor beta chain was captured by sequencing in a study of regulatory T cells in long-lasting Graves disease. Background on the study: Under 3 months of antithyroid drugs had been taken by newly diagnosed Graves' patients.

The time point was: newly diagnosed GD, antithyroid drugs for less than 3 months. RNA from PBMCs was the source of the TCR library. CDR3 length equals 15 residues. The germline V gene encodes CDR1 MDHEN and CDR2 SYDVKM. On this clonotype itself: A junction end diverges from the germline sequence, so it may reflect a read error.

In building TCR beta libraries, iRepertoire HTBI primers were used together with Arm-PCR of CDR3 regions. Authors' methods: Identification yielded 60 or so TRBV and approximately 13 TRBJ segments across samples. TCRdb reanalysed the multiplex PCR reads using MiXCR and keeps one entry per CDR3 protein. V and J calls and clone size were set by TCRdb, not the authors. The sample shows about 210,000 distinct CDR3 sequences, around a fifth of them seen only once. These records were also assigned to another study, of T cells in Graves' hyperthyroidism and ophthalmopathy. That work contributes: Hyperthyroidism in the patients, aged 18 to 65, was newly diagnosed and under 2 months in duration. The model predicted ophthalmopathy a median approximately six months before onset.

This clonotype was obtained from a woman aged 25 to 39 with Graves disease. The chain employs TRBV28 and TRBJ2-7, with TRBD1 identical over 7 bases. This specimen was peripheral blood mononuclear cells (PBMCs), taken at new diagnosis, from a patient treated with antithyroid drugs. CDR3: CASRLSGTEGYEQYF. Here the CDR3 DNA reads TGTGCCAGCAGATTATCCGGGACAGAGGGCTACGAGCAGTACTTC.